The present T cell receptor (beta chain) was sequenced within a study of cytomegalovirus exposure and HLA in healthy donors. General study findings and limits: Indistinguishability led to the exclusion of some V segments, TRBV6-2 and TRBV6-3 included.

Points on this clone: Its antigen is still unknown.

PCR amplification relied on 60 Vbeta primers (plus 13 Jbeta primers). Authors' methods: Among the unique TCR beta chains that a later analysis counted, about 85 million in all, about 11 million were shared. Produced via immunoSEQ multiplex PCR; TCRdb's table is partial and in-frame only. D and trimming come from the DNA, and the V and J calls and clone size come from that table. There are about 180,000 clones in the sample; around 78% occur only once, and around 1.6% lies in the top ten. This CDR3 has 15 amino acids. J gave up 8 bases and V 4 bases, and 11 bases lay outside the gene matches. Germline-derived CDR1 and CDR2 are SEHNR and FQNEAQ (reference sequence).

The chain joins TRBV7-9 to TRBJ2-1; 7 bases are shared with TRBD1. Sequenced: PBMCs. The clonotype originates from a man aged 18 to 35 in good health and CMV-seronegative. This CDR3 is CASSSRTGILDEQFF. The DNA of the CDR3 is TGTGCCAGCAGCTCACGGACAGGAATTCTCGATGAGCAGTTCTTC.